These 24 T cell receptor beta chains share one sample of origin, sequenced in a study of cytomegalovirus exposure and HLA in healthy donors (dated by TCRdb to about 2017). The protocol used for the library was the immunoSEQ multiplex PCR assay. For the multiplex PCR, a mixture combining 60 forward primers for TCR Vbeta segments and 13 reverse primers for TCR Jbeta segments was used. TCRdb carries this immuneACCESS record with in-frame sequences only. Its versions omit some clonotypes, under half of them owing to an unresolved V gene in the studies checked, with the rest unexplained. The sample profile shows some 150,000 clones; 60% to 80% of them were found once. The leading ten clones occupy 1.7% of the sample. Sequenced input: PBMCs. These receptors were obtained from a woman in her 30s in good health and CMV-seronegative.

CDR3 amino acids: CSVYGEYNEQFF. The CDR3 nucleotides read TGCAGTGTCTACGGGGAATACAATGAGCAGTTCTTC. The rearrangement joins TRBV29-1 to TRBJ2-1; tentative D call: TRBD2 (5 bases). The CDR3 runs 12 residues. Germline lookup yields CDR1 SQVTM and CDR2 ANQGSEA.

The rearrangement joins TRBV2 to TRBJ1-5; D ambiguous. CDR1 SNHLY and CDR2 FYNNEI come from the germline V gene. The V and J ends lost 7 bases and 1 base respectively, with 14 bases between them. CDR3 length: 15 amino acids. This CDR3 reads CASTFGENSNQPQHF. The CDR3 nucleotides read TGTGCCAGCACGTTCGGGGAGAACAGCAATCAGCCCCAGCATTTT.

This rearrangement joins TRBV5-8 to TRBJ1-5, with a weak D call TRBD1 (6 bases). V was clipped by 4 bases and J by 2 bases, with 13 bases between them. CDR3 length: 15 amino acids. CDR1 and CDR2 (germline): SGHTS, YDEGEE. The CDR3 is CASSLDRMGNQPQHF. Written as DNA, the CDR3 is TGTGCCAGCAGCCTCGACAGGATGGGCAATCAGCCCCAGCATTTT.

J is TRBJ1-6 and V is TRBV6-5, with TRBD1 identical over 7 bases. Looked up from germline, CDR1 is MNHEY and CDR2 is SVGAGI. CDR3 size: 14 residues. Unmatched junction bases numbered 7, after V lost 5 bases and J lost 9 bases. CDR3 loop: CASSKTGWASPLHF. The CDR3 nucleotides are TGTGCCAGCAGTAAGACAGGGTGGGCTTCACCCCTCCACTTT.

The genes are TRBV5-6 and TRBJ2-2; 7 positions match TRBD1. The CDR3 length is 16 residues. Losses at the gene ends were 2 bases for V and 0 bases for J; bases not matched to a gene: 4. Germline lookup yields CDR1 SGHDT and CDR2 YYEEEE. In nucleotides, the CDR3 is TGTGCCAGCAGCTTTCGACAGGGCGCGAACACCGGGGAGCTGTTTTTT. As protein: CASSFRQGANTGELFF.

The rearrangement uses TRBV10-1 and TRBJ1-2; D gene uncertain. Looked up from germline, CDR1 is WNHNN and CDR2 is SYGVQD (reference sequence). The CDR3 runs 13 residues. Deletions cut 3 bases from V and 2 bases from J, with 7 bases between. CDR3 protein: CASSEQTNYGYTF. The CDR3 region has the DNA TGCGCCAGCAGTGAACAGACCAACTATGGCTACACCTTC.

The CDR3 DNA reads as TGTGCCAGCAGCTCGGGACAGCTCTCCTACAATGAGCAGTTCTTC. It encodes CASSSGQLSYNEQFF. The chain carries TRBV7-3 and TRBJ2-1, with TRBD1 matching 7 bases. The ends lost 4 bases at V and 0 bases at J; junction bases unmatched: 3. Per the germline V gene, CDR1 is SGHTA and CDR2 is FQGTGA. CDR3 length equals 15 residues.

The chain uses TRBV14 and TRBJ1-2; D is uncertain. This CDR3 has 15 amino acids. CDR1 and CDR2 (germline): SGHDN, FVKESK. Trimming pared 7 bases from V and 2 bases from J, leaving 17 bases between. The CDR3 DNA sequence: TGTGCCAGCACCCATTCTTCCAGTCGAAACTATGGCTACACCTTC. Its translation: CASTHSSSRNYGYTF.

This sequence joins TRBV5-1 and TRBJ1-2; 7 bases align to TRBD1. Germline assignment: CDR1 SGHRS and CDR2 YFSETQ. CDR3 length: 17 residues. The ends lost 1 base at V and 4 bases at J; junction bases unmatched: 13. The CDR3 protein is CASSLLAGGNLIYGYTF. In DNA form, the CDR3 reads TGCGCCAGCAGCTTGCTTGCAGGGGGTAATTTGATCTATGGCTACACCTTC.

The CDR3 DNA is TGTGCCAGCAGCTTTGGACAGGGAACCTACGAGCAGTACTTC. This translates into CASSFGQGTYEQYF. The V and J genes are TRBV7-6 and TRBJ2-7; 8 bases map to TRBD1. The CDR3 has 14 residues. Trimming cost V 3 bases and J 2 bases; bases outside gene matches: 3. Germline V gene data show CDR1 as SGHVS and CDR2 as FNYEAQ. Combining the CDR3 with reference TRBV7-6 and TRBJ2-7 gives the whole variable domain GAGVSQSPRYKVTKRGQDVALRCDPISGHVSLYWYRQALGQGPEFLTYFNYEAQQDKSGLPNDRFSAERPEGSISTLTIQRTEQRDSAMYRCASSFGQGTYEQYFGPGTRLTVT.

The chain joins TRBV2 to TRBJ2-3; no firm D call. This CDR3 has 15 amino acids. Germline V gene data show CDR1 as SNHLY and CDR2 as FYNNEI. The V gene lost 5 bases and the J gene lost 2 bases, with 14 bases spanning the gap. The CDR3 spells CASSWAPVSTDTQYF. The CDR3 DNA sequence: TGTGCCAGCAGTTGGGCCCCAGTGTCCACAGATACGCAGTATTTT.

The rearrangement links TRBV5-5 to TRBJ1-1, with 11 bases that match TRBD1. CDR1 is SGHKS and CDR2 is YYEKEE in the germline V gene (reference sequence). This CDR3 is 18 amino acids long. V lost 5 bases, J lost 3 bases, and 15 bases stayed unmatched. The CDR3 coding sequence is TGTGCCAGCAGTTCGGCCGGGACAGGGGGGTATTCGGACACTGAAGCTTTCTTT. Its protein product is CASSSAGTGGYSDTEAFF.

CDR3 coding DNA: TGTGCCTGGAGGGGTGGCAGGGGTTTCTTGAACACTGAAGCTTTCTTT. It yields the protein CAWRGGRGFLNTEAFF. J is TRBJ1-1 and V is TRBV30; TRBD1 is a possible D gene (6 bases). Trimming left V 3 bases short and J 0 bases short, with 17 bases between. Germline assignment: CDR1 GTSNPN and CDR2 SVGIG (reference sequence). This CDR3 region has 16 residues. The variable domain in full, with the rest retrieved from reference TRBV30 and TRBJ1-1, is SQTIHQWPATLVQPVGSPLSLECTVEGTSNPNLYWYRQAAGRGLQLLFYSVGIGQISSEVPQNLSASRPQDRQFILSSKKLLLSDSGFYLCAWRGGRGFLNTEAFFGQGTRLTVV.

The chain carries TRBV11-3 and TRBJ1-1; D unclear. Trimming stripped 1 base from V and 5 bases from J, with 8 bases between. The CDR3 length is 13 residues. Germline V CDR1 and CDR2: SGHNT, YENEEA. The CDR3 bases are TGTGCCAGCAGCTTAGGGAGGAGGACTGAAGCTTTCTTT. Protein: CASSLGRRTEAFF.

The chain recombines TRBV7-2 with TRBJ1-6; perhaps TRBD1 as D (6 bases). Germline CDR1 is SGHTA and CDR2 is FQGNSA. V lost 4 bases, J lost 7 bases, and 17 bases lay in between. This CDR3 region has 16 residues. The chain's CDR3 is CASSSFRGSRNSPLHF. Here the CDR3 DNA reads TGTGCCAGCAGCTCATTCAGGGGCAGTAGAAATTCACCCCTCCACTTT.

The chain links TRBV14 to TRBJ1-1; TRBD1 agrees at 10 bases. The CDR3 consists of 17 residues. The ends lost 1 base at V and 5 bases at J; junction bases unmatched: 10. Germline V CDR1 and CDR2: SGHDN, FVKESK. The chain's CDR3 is CASSQVPWTGGETEAFF. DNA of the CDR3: TGTGCCAGCAGCCAAGTCCCCTGGACAGGGGGAGAAACTGAAGCTTTCTTT.

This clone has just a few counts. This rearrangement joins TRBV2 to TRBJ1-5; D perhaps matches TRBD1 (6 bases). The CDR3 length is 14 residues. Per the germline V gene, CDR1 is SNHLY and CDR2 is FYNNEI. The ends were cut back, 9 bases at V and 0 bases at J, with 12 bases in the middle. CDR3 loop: CASSQGSSNQPQHF. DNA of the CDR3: TGTGCCAGTTCCCAGGGGAGTAGCAATCAGCCCCAGCATTTT.

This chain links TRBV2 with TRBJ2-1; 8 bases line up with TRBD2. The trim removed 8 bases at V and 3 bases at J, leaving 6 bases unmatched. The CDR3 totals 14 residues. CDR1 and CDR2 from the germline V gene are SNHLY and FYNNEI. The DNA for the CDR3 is TGTGCCAGCCGCGAAAGCGGGGGCTACAATGAGCAGTTCTTC. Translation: CASRESGGYNEQFF.

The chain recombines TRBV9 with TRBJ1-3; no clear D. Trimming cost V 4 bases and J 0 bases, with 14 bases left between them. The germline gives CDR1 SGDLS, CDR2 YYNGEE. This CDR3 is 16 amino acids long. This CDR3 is CASSPRWAFSGNTIYF. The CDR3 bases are TGTGCCAGCAGCCCCAGGTGGGCCTTCTCTGGAAACACCATATATTTT.

The chain's CDR3 is CASSEWGGPSVRGYTF. The DNA of the CDR3 is TGTGCCAGCAGTGAATGGGGGGGACCCTCCGTCAGAGGCTACACCTTC. The chain combines TRBV6-1 with TRBJ1-2; perhaps TRBD1 as D (5 bases). Germline assignment: CDR1 MNHNS and CDR2 SASEGT. The V end was cut by 2 bases, the J end by 8 bases, with 21 bases between. The length of the CDR3 is 16 residues.

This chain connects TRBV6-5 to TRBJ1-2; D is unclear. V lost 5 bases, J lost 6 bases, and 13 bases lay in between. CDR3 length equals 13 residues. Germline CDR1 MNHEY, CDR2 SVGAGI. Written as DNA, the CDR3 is TGTGCCAGCAGTCCCATCCCCGGGGATGGCTACACCTTC. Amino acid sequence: CASSPIPGDGYTF.

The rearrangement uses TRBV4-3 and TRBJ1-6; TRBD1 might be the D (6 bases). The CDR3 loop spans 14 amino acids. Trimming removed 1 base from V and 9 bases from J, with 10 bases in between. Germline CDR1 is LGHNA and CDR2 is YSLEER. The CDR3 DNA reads TGCGCCAGCAGCCAAGCGGCAGGGGTTTCACCCCTCCACTTT. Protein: CASSQAAGVSPLHF.

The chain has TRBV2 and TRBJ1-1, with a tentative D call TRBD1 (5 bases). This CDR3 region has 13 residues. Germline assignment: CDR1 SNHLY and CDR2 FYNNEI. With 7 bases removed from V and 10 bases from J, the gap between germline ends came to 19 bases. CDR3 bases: TGTGCCAGCACCGACGGGGGGAGTGTACGAGCTTTCTTT. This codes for CASTDGGSVRAFF.

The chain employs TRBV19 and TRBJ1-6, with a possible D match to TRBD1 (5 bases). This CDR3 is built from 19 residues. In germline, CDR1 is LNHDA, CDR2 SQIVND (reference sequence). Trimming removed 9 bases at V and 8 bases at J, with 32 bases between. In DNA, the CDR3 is TGTGCCAGCAAACCGGTGGAGGGTTGGGGCGCCATTAGGGATTCACCCCTCCACTTT. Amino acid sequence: CASKPVEGWGAIRDSPLHF.